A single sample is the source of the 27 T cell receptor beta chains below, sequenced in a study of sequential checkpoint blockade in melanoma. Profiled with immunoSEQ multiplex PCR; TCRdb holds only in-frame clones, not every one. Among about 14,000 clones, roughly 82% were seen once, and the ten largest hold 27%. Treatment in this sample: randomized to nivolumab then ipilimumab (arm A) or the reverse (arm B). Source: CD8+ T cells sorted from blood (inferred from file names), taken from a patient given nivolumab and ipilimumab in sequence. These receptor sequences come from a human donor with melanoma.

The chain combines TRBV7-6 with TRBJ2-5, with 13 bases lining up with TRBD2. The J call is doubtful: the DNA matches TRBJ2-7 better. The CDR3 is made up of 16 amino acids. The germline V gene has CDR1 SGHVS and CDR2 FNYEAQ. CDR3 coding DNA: TGTGCCAGCAGCTTAGCGGGACTAGCGGGGAACTACGAGCAGTACTTC. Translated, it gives CASSLAGLAGNYEQYF.

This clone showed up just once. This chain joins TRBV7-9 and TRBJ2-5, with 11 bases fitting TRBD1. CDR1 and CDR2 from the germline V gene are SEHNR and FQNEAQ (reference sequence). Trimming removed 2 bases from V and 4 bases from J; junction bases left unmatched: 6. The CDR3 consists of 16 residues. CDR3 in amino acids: CASSLPPGQGGETQYF. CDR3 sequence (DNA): TGTGCCAGCAGCTTACCCCCGGGACAGGGGGGAGAGACCCAGTACTTC.

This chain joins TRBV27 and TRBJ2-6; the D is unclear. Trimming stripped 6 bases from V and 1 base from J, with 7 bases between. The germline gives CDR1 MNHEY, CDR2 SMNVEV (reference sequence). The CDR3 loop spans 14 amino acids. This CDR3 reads CASSRRSGANVLTF. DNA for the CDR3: TGTGCCAGCAGCCGGAGATCTGGGGCCAACGTCCTGACTTTC.

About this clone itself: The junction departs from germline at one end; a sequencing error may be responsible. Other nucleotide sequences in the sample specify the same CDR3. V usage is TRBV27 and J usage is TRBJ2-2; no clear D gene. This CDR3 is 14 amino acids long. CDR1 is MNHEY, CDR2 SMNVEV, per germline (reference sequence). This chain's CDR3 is CASSWSRINGELFF. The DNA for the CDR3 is TGCGCCAGCAGTTGGTCTAGAATTAACGGGGAGCTGTTTTTT.

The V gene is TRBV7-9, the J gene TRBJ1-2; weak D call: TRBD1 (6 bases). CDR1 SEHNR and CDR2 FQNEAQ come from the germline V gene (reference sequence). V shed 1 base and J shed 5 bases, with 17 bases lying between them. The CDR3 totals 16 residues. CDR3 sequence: CASSLEGTGRRYGYTF. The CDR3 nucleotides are TGTGCCAGCAGCTTAGAGGGAACAGGGCGCAGATATGGCTACACCTTC. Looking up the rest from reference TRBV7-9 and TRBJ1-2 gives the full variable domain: DTGVSQNPRHKITKRGQNVTFRCDPISEHNRLYWYRQTLGQGPEFLTYFQNEAQLEKSRLLSDRFSAERPKGSFSTLEIQRTEQGDSAMYLCASSLEGTGRRYGYTFGSGTRLTVV.

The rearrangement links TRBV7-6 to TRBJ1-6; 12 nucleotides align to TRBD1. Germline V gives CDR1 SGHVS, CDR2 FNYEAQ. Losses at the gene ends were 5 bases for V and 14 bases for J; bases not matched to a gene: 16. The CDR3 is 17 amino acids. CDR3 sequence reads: CASSPGAGTGGRGALHF. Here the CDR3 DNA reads TGTGCCAGCAGCCCGGGGGCCGGGACAGGGGGCAGAGGAGCCCTCCACTTT.

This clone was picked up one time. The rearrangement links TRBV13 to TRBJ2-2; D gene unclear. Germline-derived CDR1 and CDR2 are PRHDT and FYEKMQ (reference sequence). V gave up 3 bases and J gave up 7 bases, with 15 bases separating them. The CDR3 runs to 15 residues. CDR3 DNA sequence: TGTGCCAGCAGCTTTGGTCCAGGTCCTGGCGGGGAGCTGTTTTTT. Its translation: CASSFGPGPGGELFF.

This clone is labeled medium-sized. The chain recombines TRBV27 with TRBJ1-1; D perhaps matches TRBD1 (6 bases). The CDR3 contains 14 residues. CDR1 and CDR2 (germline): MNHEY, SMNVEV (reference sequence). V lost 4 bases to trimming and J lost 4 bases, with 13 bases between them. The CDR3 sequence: CASSSPGVVTEAFF. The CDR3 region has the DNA TGTGCCAGCAGTTCCCCAGGGGTTGTCACTGAAGCTTTCTTT.

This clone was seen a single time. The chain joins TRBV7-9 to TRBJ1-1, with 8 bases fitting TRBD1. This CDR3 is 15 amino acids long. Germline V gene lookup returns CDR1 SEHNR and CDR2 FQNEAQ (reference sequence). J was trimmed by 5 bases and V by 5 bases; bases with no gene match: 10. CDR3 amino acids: CASSPPGGRGTEAFF. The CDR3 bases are TGTGCCAGCAGCCCACCAGGGGGCCGGGGTACTGAAGCTTTCTTT.

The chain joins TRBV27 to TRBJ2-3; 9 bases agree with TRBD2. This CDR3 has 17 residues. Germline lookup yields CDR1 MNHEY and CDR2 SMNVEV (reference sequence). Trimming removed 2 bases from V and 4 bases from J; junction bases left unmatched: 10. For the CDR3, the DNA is TGTGCCAGCAGTTTAGACCGCACTAGCGGGTACCCAGATACGCAGTATTTT. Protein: CASSLDRTSGYPDTQYF.

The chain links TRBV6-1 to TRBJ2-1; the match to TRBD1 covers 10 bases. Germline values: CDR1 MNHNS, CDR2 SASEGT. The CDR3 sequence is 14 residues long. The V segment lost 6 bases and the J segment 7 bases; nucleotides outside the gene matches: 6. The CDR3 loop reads CASRRDRGQNEQFF. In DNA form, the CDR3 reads TGTGCCAGCAGACGGGACAGGGGACAAAATGAGCAGTTCTTC.

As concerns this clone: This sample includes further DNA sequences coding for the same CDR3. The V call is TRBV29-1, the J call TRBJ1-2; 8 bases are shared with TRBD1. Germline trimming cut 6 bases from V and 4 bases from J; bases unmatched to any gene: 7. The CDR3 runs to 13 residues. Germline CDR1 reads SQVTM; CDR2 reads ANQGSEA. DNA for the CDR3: TGCAGCGTAGAGGATCAGGGGGCCTATGGCTACACCTTC. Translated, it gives CSVEDQGAYGYTF.

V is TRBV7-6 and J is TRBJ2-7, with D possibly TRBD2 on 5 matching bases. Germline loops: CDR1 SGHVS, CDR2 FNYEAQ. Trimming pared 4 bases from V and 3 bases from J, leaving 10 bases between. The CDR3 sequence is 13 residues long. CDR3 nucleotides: TGTGCCAGCAGCTCGGGGATTGGCTACGAGCAGTACTTC. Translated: CASSSGIGYEQYF.

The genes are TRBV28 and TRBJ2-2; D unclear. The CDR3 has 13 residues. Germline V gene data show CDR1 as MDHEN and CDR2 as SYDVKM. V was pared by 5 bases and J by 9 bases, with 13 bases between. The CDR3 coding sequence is TGTGCCAGCAGTCCGAAGGCAGGTTGGGAGCTGTTTTTT. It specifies CASSPKAGWELFF.

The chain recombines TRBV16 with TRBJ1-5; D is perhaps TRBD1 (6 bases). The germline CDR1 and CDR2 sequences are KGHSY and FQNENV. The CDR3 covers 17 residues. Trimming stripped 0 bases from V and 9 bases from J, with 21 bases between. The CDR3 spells CASSQSNGQLNRRPQHF. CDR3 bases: TGTGCCAGCAGCCAATCGAATGGACAGCTCAACAGGCGGCCCCAGCATTTT.

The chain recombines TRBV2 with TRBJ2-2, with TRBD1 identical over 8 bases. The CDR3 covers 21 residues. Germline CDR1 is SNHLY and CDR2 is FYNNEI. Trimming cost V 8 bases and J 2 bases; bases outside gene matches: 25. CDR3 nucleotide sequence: TGTGCCAGCCAGCCTGTTGGTATTGGGACAGGAAGAAAAATTAACACCGGGGAGCTGTTTTTT. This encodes CASQPVGIGTGRKINTGELFF.

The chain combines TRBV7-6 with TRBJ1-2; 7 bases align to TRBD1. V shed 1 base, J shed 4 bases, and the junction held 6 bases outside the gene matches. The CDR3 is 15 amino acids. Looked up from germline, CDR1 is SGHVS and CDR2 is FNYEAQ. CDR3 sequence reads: CASSLGRGGSYGYTF. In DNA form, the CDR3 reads TGTGCCAGCAGCTTAGGCCGAGGGGGCTCCTATGGCTACACCTTC.

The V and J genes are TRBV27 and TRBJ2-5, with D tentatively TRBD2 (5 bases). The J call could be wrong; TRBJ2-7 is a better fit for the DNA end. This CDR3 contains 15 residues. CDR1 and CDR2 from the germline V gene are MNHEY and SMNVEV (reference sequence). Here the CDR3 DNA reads TGTGCCAGCAGTTTAGCCCACGGGGACTCCTACGAGCAGTACTTC. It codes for CASSLAHGDSYEQYF.

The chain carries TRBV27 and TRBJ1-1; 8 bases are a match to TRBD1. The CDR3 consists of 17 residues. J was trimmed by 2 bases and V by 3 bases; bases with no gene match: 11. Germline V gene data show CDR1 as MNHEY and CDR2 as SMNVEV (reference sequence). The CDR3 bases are TGTGCCAGCAGTTTCCTCCGGACAGGGAGGCGAAACACTGAAGCTTTCTTT. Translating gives CASSFLRTGRRNTEAFF.

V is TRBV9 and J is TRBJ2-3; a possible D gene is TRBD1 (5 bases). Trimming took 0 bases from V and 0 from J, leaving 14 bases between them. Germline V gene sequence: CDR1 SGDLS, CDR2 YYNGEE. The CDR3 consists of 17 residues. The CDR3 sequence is CASSVEGIAGSTDTQYF. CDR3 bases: TGTGCCAGCAGCGTAGAGGGAATAGCAGGGAGCACAGATACGCAGTATTTT.

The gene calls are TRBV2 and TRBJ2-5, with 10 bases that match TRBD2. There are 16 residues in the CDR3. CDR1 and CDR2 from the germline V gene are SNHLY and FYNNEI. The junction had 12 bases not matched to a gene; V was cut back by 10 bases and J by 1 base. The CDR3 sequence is CANGSGGAGIQETQYF. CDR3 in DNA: TGTGCCAACGGAAGCGGGGGGGCCGGGATCCAAGAGACCCAGTACTTC.

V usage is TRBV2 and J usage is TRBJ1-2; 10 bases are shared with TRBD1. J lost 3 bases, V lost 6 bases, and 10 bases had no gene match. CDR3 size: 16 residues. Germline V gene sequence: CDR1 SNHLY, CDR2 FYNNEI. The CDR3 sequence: CASSTTRDRGHYGYTF. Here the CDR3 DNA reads TGTGCCAGCAGCACGACCCGGGACAGGGGTCACTATGGCTACACCTTC.

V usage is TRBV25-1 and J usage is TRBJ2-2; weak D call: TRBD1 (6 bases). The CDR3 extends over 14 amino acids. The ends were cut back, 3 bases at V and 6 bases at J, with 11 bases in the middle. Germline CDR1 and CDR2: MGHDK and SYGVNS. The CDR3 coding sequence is TGTGCCAGCAGTGAGGGGGCAGACCCCGGGGAGCTGTTTTTT. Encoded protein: CASSEGADPGELFF.

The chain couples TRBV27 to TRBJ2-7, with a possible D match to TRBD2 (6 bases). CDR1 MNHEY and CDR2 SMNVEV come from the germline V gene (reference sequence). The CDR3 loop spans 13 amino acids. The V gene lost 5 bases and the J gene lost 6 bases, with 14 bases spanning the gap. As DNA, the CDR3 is TGTGCCAGCAGTGCGGGGCTACGGGCCGAGCAGTACTTC. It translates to CASSAGLRAEQYF.

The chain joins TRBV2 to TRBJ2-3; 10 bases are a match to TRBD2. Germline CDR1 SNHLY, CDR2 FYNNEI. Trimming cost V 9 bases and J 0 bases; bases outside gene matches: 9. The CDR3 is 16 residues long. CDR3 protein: CARTILAGKSTDTQYF. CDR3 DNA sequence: TGTGCCAGGACCATACTAGCGGGGAAGAGCACAGATACGCAGTATTTT.

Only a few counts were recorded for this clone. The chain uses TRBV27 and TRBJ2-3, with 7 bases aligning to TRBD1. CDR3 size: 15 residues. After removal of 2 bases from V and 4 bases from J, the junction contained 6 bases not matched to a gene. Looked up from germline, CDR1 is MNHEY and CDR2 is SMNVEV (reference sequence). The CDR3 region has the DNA TGTGCCAGCAGTTTAAAGAGGGGGCGTCCAGATACGCAGTATTTT. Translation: CASSLKRGRPDTQYF.

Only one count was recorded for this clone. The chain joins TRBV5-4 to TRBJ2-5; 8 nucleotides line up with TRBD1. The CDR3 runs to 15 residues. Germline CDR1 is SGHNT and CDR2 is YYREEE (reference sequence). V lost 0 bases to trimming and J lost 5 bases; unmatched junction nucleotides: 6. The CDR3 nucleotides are TGTGCCAGCAGCTTGGCCCAGGGGGCCTGGGAGACCCAGTACTTC. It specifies CASSLAQGAWETQYF.